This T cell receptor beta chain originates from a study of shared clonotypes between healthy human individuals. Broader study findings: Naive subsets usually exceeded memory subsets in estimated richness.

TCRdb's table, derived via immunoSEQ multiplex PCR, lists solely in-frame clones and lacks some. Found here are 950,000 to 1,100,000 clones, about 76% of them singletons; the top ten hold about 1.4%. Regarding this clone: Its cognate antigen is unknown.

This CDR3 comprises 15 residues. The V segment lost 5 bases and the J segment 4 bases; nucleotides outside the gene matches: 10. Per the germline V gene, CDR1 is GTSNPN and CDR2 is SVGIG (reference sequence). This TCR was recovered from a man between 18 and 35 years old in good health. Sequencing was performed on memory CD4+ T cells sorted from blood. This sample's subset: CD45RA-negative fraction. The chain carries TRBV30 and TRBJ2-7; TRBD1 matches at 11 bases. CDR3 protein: CAWGPGTGGWYEQYF. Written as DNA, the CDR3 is TGTGCCTGGGGACCTGGGACAGGGGGTTGGTACGAGCAGTACTTC.